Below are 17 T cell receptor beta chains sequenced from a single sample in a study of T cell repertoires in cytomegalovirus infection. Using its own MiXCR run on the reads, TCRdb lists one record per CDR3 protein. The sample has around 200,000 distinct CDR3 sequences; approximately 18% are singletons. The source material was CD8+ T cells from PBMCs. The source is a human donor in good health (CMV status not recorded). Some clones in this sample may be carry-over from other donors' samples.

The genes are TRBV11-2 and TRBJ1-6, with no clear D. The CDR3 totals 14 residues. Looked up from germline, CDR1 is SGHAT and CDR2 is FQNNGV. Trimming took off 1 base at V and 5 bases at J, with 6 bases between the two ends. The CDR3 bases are TGTGCCAGCAGCTTAGGGTCGGATAATTCACCCCTCCACTTT. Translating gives CASSLGSDNSPLHF.

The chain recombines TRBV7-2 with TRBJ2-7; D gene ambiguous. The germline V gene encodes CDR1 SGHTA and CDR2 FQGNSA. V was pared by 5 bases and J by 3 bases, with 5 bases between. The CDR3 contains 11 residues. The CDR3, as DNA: TGTGCCAGCAGCCGTAACTACGAGCAGTACTTC. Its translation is CASSRNYEQYF.

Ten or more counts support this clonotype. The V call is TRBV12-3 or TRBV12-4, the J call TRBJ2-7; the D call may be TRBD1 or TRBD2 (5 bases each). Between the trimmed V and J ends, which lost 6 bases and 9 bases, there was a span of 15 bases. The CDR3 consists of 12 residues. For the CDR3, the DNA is TGTGCCAGCAGCCCCGGGACGGGGTGGCAGTACTTC. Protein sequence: CASSPGTGWQYF.

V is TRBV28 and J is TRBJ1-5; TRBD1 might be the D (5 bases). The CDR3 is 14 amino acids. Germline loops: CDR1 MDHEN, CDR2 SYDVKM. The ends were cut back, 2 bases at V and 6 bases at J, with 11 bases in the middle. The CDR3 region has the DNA TGTGCCAGCAGTTTAGGAGGGGAAGGTCAGCCCCAGCATTTT. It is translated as CASSLGGEGQPQHF.

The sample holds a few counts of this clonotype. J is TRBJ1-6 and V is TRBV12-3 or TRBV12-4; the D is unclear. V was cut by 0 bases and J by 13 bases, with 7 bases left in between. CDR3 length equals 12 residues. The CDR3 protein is CASSLAGSPLHF. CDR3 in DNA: TGTGCCAGCAGTTTAGCGGGGAGCCCCCTCCACTTT.

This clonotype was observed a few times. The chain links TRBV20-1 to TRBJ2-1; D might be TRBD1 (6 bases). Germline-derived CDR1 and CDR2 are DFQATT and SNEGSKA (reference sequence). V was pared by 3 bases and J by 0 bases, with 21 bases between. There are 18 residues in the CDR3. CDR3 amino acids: CSASETITGLSSYNEQFF. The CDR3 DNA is TGCAGTGCTAGCGAAACTATTACAGGGTTGAGCTCCTACAATGAGCAGTTCTTC.

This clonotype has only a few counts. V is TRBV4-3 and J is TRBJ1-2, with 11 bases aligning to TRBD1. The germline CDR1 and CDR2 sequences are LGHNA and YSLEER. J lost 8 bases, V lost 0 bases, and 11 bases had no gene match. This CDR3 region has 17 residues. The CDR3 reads CASSQDPGQGVRVGYTF. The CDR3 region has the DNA TGCGCCAGCAGCCAAGATCCGGGACAGGGGGTACGGGTAGGCTACACCTTC.

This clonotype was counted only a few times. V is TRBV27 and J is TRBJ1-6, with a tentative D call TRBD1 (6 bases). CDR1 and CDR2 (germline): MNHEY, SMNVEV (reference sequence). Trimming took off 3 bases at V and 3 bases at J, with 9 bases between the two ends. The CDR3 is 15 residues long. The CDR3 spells CASSFGGGYNSPLHF. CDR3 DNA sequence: TGTGCCAGCAGTTTTGGGGGCGGCTATAATTCACCCCTCCACTTT.

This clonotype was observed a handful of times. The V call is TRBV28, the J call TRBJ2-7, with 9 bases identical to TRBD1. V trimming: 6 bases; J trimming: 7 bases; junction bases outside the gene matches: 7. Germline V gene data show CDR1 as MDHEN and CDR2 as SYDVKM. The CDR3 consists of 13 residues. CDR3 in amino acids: CASSNLGTGEQYF. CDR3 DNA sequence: TGTGCCAGCAGCAACCTCGGGACAGGGGAGCAGTACTTC.

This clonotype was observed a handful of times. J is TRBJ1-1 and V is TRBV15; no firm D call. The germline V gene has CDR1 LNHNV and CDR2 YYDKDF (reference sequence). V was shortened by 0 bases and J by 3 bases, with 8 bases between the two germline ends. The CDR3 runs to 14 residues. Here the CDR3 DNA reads TGTGCCACCAGCAGAGATGGGAGAGACACTGAAGCTTTCTTT. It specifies CATSRDGRDTEAFF.

The chain's CDR3 is CASSLDVRTVNTGELFF. CDR3 bases: TGTGCCAGCAGCTTAGACGTTCGGACCGTGAACACCGGGGAGCTGTTTTTT. The gene calls are TRBV7-8 and TRBJ2-2; D call uncertain. Between the trimmed V and J ends, which lost 1 base and 1 base, there was a span of 13 bases. The CDR3 spans 17 residues. Germline CDR1 is SGHVS and CDR2 is FQNEAQ. Full variable domain (missing parts from reference TRBV7-8 and TRBJ2-2): GAGVSQSPRYKVAKRGQDVALRCDPISGHVSLFWYQQALGQGPEFLTYFQNEAQLDKSGLPSDRFFAERPEGSVSTLKIQRTQQEDSAVYLCASSLDVRTVNTGELFFGEGSRLTVL.

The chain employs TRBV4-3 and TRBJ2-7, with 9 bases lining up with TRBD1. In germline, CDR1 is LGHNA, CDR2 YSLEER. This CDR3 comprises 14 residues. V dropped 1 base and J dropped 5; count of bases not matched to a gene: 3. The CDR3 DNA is TGCGCCAGCAGCCAAGGGACAGGGGAAAACGAGCAGTACTTC. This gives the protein CASSQGTGENEQYF.

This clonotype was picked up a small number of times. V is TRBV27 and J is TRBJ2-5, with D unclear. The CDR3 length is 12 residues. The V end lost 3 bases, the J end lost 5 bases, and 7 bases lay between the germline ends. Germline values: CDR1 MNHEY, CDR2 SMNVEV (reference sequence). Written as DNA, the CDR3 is TGTGCCAGCAGTTTTGGATGGGAGACCCAGTACTTC. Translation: CASSFGWETQYF.

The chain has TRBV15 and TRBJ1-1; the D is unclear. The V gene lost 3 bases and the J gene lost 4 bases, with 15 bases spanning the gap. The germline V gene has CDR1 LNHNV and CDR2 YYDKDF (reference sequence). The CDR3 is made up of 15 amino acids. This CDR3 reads CATSSQGWGGTEAFF. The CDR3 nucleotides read TGTGCCACCAGCAGCCAAGGGTGGGGAGGCACTGAAGCTTTCTTT.

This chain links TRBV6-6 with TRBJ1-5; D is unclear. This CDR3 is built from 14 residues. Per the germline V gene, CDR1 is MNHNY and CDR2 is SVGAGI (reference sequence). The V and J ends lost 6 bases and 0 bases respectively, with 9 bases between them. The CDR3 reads CASSRLSSNQPQHF. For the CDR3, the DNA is TGTGCCAGCAGCCGACTGTCTAGCAATCAGCCCCAGCATTTT.

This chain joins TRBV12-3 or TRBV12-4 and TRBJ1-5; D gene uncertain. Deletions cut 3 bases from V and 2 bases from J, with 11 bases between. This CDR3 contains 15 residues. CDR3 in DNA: TGTGCCAGCAGTTTTCGTCGCAGTCGCAATCAGCCCCAGCATTTT. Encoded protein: CASSFRRSRNQPQHF.

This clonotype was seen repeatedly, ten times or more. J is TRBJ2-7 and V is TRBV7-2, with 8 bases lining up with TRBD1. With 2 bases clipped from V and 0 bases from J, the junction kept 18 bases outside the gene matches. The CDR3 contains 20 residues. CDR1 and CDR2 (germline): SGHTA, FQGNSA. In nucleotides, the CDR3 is TGTGCCAGCAGCTTAAGGTCAATCGCCAGGGACAGGACAAACTCCTACGAGCAGTACTTC. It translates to CASSLRSIARDRTNSYEQYF.